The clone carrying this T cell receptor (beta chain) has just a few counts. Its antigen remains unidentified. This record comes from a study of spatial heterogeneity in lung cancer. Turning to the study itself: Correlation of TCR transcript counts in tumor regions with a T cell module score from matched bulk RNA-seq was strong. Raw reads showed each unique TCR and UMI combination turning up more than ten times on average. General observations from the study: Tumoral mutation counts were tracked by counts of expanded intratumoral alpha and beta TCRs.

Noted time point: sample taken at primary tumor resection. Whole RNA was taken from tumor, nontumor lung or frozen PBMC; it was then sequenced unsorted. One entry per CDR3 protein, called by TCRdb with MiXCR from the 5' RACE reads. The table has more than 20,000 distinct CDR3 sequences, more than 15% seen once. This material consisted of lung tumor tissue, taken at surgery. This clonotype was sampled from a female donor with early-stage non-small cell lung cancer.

This CDR3 is CASSQRTSGRYEQFF. CDR3 DNA: TGTGCCAGCAGCCAGAGGACTAGCGGGAGGTATGAGCAGTTCTTC. The chain carries TRBV4-2 and TRBJ2-1; 14 nucleotides line up with TRBD2. The V segment lost 3 bases and the J segment 8 bases; nucleotides outside the gene matches: 3. The CDR3 loop spans 15 amino acids. Germline CDR1 is LGHNA and CDR2 is YNFKEQ.